One sample yielded the 15 T cell receptor beta chains listed below, sequenced in a study of cytomegalovirus exposure and HLA in healthy donors. The PCR used 60 Vbeta and 13 Jbeta primers. The method was immunoSEQ multiplex PCR; TCRdb's version includes in-frame clones alone and lacks a portion of them. The table lists around 190,000 clones, around 80% of them singletons. Sequencing was done on a sample of PBMCs. The source of these receptors is a woman aged 45-59 years in good health and CMV-seronegative.

This chain uses TRBV15 with TRBJ2-7, with D maybe TRBD1 (6 bases). The CDR3 loop spans 16 amino acids. The germline V gene encodes CDR1 LNHNV and CDR2 YYDKDF (reference sequence). Trimming took 3 bases from V and 1 from J, leaving 16 bases between them. CDR3 residues: CATSSLRGEGSYEQYF. DNA of the CDR3: TGTGCCACCAGCAGCCTCAGGGGAGAGGGGTCCTACGAGCAGTACTTC. Full variable domain (missing parts from reference TRBV15 and TRBJ2-7): DAMVIQNPRYQVTQFGKPVTLSCSQTLNHNVMYWYQQKSSQAPKLLFHYYDKDFNNEADTPDNFQSRRPNTSFCFLDIRSPGLGDTAMYLCATSSLRGEGSYEQYFGPGTRLTVT.

The chain carries TRBV7-9 and TRBJ2-5; D is uncertain. This CDR3 is built from 14 residues. V was pared by 5 bases and J by 0 bases, with 10 bases between. The V gene's germline CDR1 is SEHNR and CDR2 FQNEAQ (reference sequence). The CDR3 nucleotides are TGTGCCAGCAGCCGCGAACGGTACCAAGAGACCCAGTACTTC. The encoded protein is CASSRERYQETQYF. Full variable domain (rest looked up from reference TRBV7-9 and TRBJ2-5): DTGVSQNPRHKITKRGQNVTFRCDPISEHNRLYWYRQTLGQGPEFLTYFQNEAQLEKSRLLSDRFSAERPKGSFSTLEIQRTEQGDSAMYLCASSRERYQETQYFGPGTRLLVL.

This clone was observed a few times. The gene calls are TRBV5-6 and TRBJ1-1; D uncertain. The V end was cut by 0 bases, the J end by 0 bases, with 15 bases between. The CDR3 runs 17 residues. The V gene's germline CDR1 is SGHDT and CDR2 YYEEEE. In DNA, the CDR3 is TGTGCCAGCAGCTTGGTCGTAGGGCGGGAGATGAACACTGAAGCTTTCTTT. Encoded protein: CASSLVVGREMNTEAFF.

The chain is built from TRBV18 and TRBJ1-2; 10 bases match TRBD1. V lost 3 bases and J lost 8; bases outside the gene matches: 6. The CDR3 totals 14 residues. Germline V CDR1 and CDR2: KGHSH, LQKENI. The CDR3 DNA follows: TGTGCCAGCTCACCCGGGGACAGGGGAGGAGGCTACACCTTC. Protein: CASSPGDRGGGYTF. Based on the CDR3 plus reference TRBV18 and TRBJ1-2, the full variable domain is NAGVMQNPRHLVRRRGQEARLRCSPMKGHSHVYWYRQLPEEGLKFMVYLQKENIIDESGMPKERFSAEFPKEGPSILRIQQVVRGDSAAYFCASSPGDRGGGYTFGSGTRLTVV.

The rearrangement links TRBV2 to TRBJ1-1, with unresolved D. This CDR3 has 11 amino acids. The V end was cut by 10 bases, the J end by 8 bases, with 14 bases between. From germline, CDR1 is SNHLY and CDR2 FYNNEI. The CDR3 here is CATRLREEAFF. The CDR3 DNA sequence: TGTGCCACCCGTCTTCGGGAGGAAGCTTTCTTT.

V usage is TRBV7-8 and J usage is TRBJ2-7; TRBD2 aligns across 13 bases. V lost 5 bases to trimming and J lost 3 bases; unmatched junction nucleotides: 7. This CDR3 contains 16 residues. CDR1 is SGHVS and CDR2 is FQNEAQ in the germline V gene. The CDR3 is CASSLLGLAGFYEQYF. The DNA of the CDR3 is TGTGCCAGCAGCCTGTTGGGACTAGCGGGATTCTACGAGCAGTACTTC.

This chain joins TRBV7-2 and TRBJ2-7, with D perhaps matching TRBD2 (5 bases). CDR3 size: 11 residues. The ends were cut back, 1 base at V and 7 bases at J, with 5 bases in the middle. CDR1 is SGHTA and CDR2 is FQGNSA in the germline V gene. CDR3 nucleotides: TGTGCCAGCAGCTTAGGGGAGGAGCAGTACTTC. Translation: CASSLGEEQYF.

This clone was seen just once. The chain employs TRBV6-1 and TRBJ1-1; D is undetermined. The CDR3 totals 12 residues. The germline V gene has CDR1 MNHNS and CDR2 SASEGT. V lost 5 bases, J lost 1 base, and 5 bases lay in between. In DNA form, the CDR3 reads TGTGCCAGCAGTCTAACGAACACTGAAGCTTTCTTT. The encoded protein is CASSLTNTEAFF.

V gene TRBV2 combines with J gene TRBJ1-4; D not certain. CDR1 SNHLY and CDR2 FYNNEI come from the germline V gene. Trimming took off 7 bases at V and 8 bases at J, with 20 bases between the two ends. The CDR3 is 15 residues long. This CDR3 reads CASKGRVVRKEKLFF. For the CDR3, the DNA is TGTGCCAGCAAAGGGAGGGTTGTGAGGAAGGAAAAACTGTTTTTT.

V and J are TRBV4-1 and TRBJ1-2; D gene ambiguous. Germline-derived CDR1 and CDR2 are MGHRA and YSYEKL. V was clipped by 1 base and J by 5 bases, with 17 bases between them. This CDR3 has 16 residues. The CDR3 sequence is CASSQVRGGGSYGYTF. The CDR3 nucleotides are TGCGCCAGCAGCCAAGTACGGGGAGGAGGTTCTTATGGCTACACCTTC.

V and J are TRBV13 and TRBJ1-6; tentatively, D is TRBD1 (5 bases). The ends were cut back, 5 bases at V and 7 bases at J, with 15 bases in the middle. Looked up from germline, CDR1 is PRHDT and CDR2 is FYEKMQ (reference sequence). CDR3 size: 15 residues. In DNA form, the CDR3 reads TGTGCCAGCAGCACCCCCAGGGTCGGGAATTCACCCCTCCACTTT. It codes for CASSTPRVGNSPLHF.

As for this clone: The junction shows a germline mismatch at one end, possibly a read error. The same CDR3 arises from other DNA sequences in this sample as well. The rearrangement uses TRBV14 and TRBJ1-5; 7 positions match TRBD1. The CDR3 runs to 14 residues. In germline, CDR1 is SGHDN, CDR2 FVKESK. CDR3 in amino acids: CASSQGDRGQPQHF. In DNA form, the CDR3 reads TGCGCCAGCAGCCAAGGGGACAGAGGTCAGCCCCAGCATTTT.

This chain uses TRBV4-2 with TRBJ2-5, with D possibly TRBD1 on 5 matching bases. Deletions cut 4 bases from V and 1 base from J, with 10 bases between. Germline V gives CDR1 LGHNA, CDR2 YNFKEQ. The CDR3 sequence is 14 residues long. The DNA for the CDR3 is TGTGCCAGCAGCCCCGGTCAGGGCCAAGAGACCCAGTACTTC. Its translation: CASSPGQGQETQYF.

CDR3 sequence (DNA): TGTGCCAGCAGCTCCATTCGGGGGACGTACCTTAATAGTTCCTACGAGCAGTACTTC. Translating gives CASSSIRGTYLNSSYEQYF. The chain recombines TRBV7-9 with TRBJ2-7, with D tentatively TRBD2 (6 bases). In germline, CDR1 is SEHNR, CDR2 FQNEAQ (reference sequence). The V end was cut by 4 bases, the J end by 1 base, with 26 bases between. The CDR3 contains 19 residues.

This chain joins TRBV5-4 and TRBJ2-3; the match to TRBD2 covers 8 bases. Germline CDR1 reads SGHNT; CDR2 reads YYREEE (reference sequence). J was trimmed by 3 bases and V by 1 base; bases with no gene match: 4. The CDR3 length is 15 residues. The CDR3 spells CASSLRRGATDTQYF. The CDR3 coding sequence is TGTGCCAGCAGCTTGCGGCGGGGGGCGACAGATACGCAGTATTTT. Variable domain in full (rest from reference TRBV5-4 and TRBJ2-3): ETGVTQSPTHLIKTRGQQVTLRCSSQSGHNTVSWYQQALGQGPQFIFQYYREEENGRGNFPPRFSGLQFPNYSSELNVNALELDDSALYLCASSLRRGATDTQYFGPGTRLTVL.